This is a list of T cell receptor beta chains from one sample in a study of cytomegalovirus exposure and HLA in healthy donors. Repertoires were generated with immunoSEQ multiplex PCR, while TCRdb's copy carries only in-frame clones and drops some. The sample consists of approximately 58,000 clones, roughly 95% of them appearing once. The specimen was PBMCs. These receptors all stem from a woman between 18 and 29 years old in good health and CMV-seropositive. CDR3s include the opening cysteine and the closing phenylalanine or tryptophan. A D gene is named only where the DNA matches it firmly. Size is omitted from some rows. Given values are once, few, many or a class for expanded clones.

CDR3 length: 17; clone size: once; D gene: -; J gene: TRBJ2-4; V gene: TRBV7-8; CDR3 protein: CASSLGAGSYVKNIQYF; CDR3 DNA: TGTGCCAGCAGCTTAGGGGCAGGGTCATACGTCAAAAACATTCAGTACTTC
CDR3 length: 15; clone size: -; D gene: TRBD1; J gene: TRBJ2-1; V gene: TRBV5-1; CDR3 protein: CASSWGQGMVDEQFF; CDR3 DNA: TGCGCCAGCAGCTGGGGACAGGGGATGGTCGATGAGCAGTTCTTC
CDR3 length: 14; clone size: -; D gene: -; J gene: TRBJ2-3; V gene: TRBV28; CDR3 protein: CASSPALGTDTQYF; CDR3 DNA: TGTGCCAGCAGTCCCGCACTAGGCACAGATACGCAGTATTTT
CDR3 length: 13; clone size: -; D gene: -; J gene: TRBJ2-1; V gene: TRBV6-1; CDR3 protein: CASSELVYNEQFF; CDR3 DNA: TGTGCCAGCAGTGAACTAGTCTACAATGAGCAGTTCTTC
CDR3 length: 13; clone size: -; D gene: -; J gene: TRBJ1-1; V gene: TRBV6-5; CDR3 protein: CASNQGLNTEAFF; CDR3 DNA: TGTGCCAGCAATCAGGGGTTAAACACTGAAGCTTTCTTT
CDR3 length: 15; clone size: -; D gene: -; J gene: TRBJ2-7; V gene: TRBV5-1; CDR3 protein: CASSLENRLTYEQYF; CDR3 DNA: TGCGCCAGCAGCTTGGAGAACAGGCTAACCTACGAGCAGTACTTC
CDR3 length: 15; clone size: once; D gene: TRBD1; J gene: TRBJ2-5; V gene: TRBV5-1; CDR3 protein: CASRKQGERQETQYF; CDR3 DNA: TGCGCCAGCAGAAAACAGGGGGAGAGGCAAGAGACCCAGTACTTC
CDR3 length: 16; clone size: -; D gene: TRBD1; J gene: TRBJ1-3; V gene: TRBV14; CDR3 protein: CASSGTGGAPGNTIYF; CDR3 DNA: TGTGCCTCCTCCGGGACAGGGGGCGCCCCTGGAAACACCATATATTTT
CDR3 length: 15; clone size: -; D gene: TRBD1; J gene: TRBJ2-1; V gene: TRBV5-5; CDR3 protein: CASSSGQGASNEQFF; CDR3 DNA: TGTGCCAGCAGCTCCGGACAGGGGGCCTCCAATGAGCAGTTCTTC
CDR3 length: 13; clone size: -; D gene: -; J gene: TRBJ2-7; V gene: TRBV7-6; CDR3 protein: CASSLGQQYEQYF; CDR3 DNA: TGTGCCAGCAGCCTCGGACAGCAGTACGAGCAGTACTTC
CDR3 length: 16; clone size: -; D gene: TRBD2; J gene: TRBJ2-3; V gene: TRBV28; CDR3 protein: CASTKPWAGGTDTQYF; CDR3 DNA: TGTGCCAGCACCAAACCCTGGGCGGGAGGCACAGATACGCAGTATTTT
CDR3 length: 13; clone size: -; D gene: TRBD1; J gene: TRBJ1-1; V gene: TRBV9; CDR3 protein: CASSVGTGAEAFF; CDR3 DNA: TGTGCCAGCAGCGTAGGGACAGGGGCTGAAGCTTTCTTT
CDR3 length: 14; clone size: -; D gene: -; J gene: TRBJ2-1; V gene: TRBV27; CDR3 protein: CASSLTGLYNEQFF; CDR3 DNA: TGTGCCAGCAGTTTAACCGGACTCTACAATGAGCAGTTCTTC
CDR3 length: 16; clone size: -; D gene: TRBD1; J gene: TRBJ2-7; V gene: TRBV11-1; CDR3 protein: CASSLGGQHPTYEQYF; CDR3 DNA: TGTGCCAGCAGCTTAGGGGGACAGCATCCGACCTACGAGCAGTACTTC
CDR3 length: 13; clone size: -; D gene: TRBD1; J gene: TRBJ1-2; V gene: TRBV10-3; CDR3 protein: CAISDLTGNGYTF; CDR3 DNA: TGTGCCATCAGTGACCTGACAGGGAATGGCTACACCTTC
CDR3 length: 15; clone size: -; D gene: -; J gene: TRBJ2-7; V gene: TRBV19; CDR3 protein: CASMGWRVDSYEQYF; CDR3 DNA: TGTGCCAGTATGGGGTGGAGGGTCGACTCCTACGAGCAGTACTTC
CDR3 length: 13; clone size: -; D gene: TRBD2; J gene: TRBJ2-1; V gene: TRBV4-3; CDR3 protein: CASSSRTSNEQFF; CDR3 DNA: TGCGCCAGCAGCAGCCGGACTAGCAATGAGCAGTTCTTC
CDR3 length: 14; clone size: -; D gene: -; J gene: TRBJ1-2; V gene: TRBV6-5; CDR3 protein: CASSYSQARYGYTF; CDR3 DNA: TGTGCCAGCAGTTACTCACAGGCTCGCTATGGCTACACCTTC
CDR3 length: 14; clone size: -; D gene: -; J gene: TRBJ1-3; V gene: TRBV5-6; CDR3 protein: CASSYGQSGNTIYF; CDR3 DNA: TGTGCCAGCAGTTATGGACAATCTGGAAACACCATATATTTT
CDR3 length: 12; clone size: -; D gene: -; J gene: TRBJ1-2; V gene: TRBV30; CDR3 protein: CASHAAPDGYTF; CDR3 DNA: TGTGCCTCCCACGCGGCTCCTGATGGCTACACCTTC
CDR3 length: 15; clone size: -; D gene: -; J gene: TRBJ1-1; V gene: TRBV13; CDR3 protein: CASNQRTATNTEAFF; CDR3 DNA: TGTGCCAGCAACCAACGGACAGCCACGAACACTGAAGCTTTCTTT
CDR3 length: 16; clone size: -; D gene: -; J gene: TRBJ2-3; V gene: TRBV21-1; CDR3 protein: CASSISQGARADTQYF; CDR3 DNA: TGTGCCAGCAGCATTAGCCAGGGGGCCAGGGCAGATACGCAGTATTTT
CDR3 length: 17; clone size: once; D gene: -; J gene: TRBJ1-2; V gene: TRBV19; CDR3 protein: CASSIGDRPGGRYGYTF; CDR3 DNA: TGTGCCAGTAGTATAGGTGACAGGCCGGGGGGGCGATATGGCTACACCTTC
CDR3 length: 12; clone size: -; D gene: -; J gene: TRBJ2-7; V gene: TRBV7-8; CDR3 protein: CASSVTGYEQYF; CDR3 DNA: TGTGCCAGCAGCGTGACTGGTTACGAGCAGTACTTC
CDR3 length: 15; clone size: -; D gene: -; J gene: TRBJ1-4; V gene: TRBV27; CDR3 protein: CASSFSGGSNEKLFF; CDR3 DNA: TGTGCCAGCAGTTTCTCCGGAGGGTCTAATGAAAAACTGTTTTTT
CDR3 length: 15; clone size: -; D gene: TRBD1; J gene: TRBJ1-5; V gene: TRBV30; CDR3 protein: CAWSRDGQVNQPQHF; CDR3 DNA: TGTGCCTGGAGTCGGGATGGACAGGTAAATCAGCCCCAGCATTTT
CDR3 length: 15; clone size: -; D gene: TRBD2; J gene: TRBJ2-7; V gene: TRBV7-3; CDR3 protein: CASSLAGLAGDEQYF; CDR3 DNA: TGTGCCAGCAGCTTGGCGGGACTAGCGGGAGACGAGCAGTACTTC
CDR3 length: 15; clone size: -; D gene: TRBD1; J gene: TRBJ1-4; V gene: TRBV7-9; CDR3 protein: CASSFQTGGDEKLFF; CDR3 DNA: TGTGCCAGCAGCTTCCAGACAGGGGGTGACGAAAAACTGTTTTTT
CDR3 length: 15; clone size: -; D gene: TRBD1; J gene: TRBJ2-2; V gene: TRBV6-5; CDR3 protein: CASSTGQGNTGELFF; CDR3 DNA: TGTGCCAGCAGTACGGGACAGGGGAACACCGGGGAGCTGTTTTTT
CDR3 length: 16; clone size: -; D gene: -; J gene: TRBJ2-4; V gene: TRBV11-2; CDR3 protein: CASSLAGVLAKNIQYF; CDR3 DNA: TGTGCCAGCAGCTTAGCCGGGGTCCTAGCCAAAAACATTCAGTACTTC
CDR3 length: 15; clone size: -; D gene: -; J gene: TRBJ1-1; V gene: TRBV30; CDR3 protein: CAWSVRRGGDTEAFF; CDR3 DNA: TGTGCCTGGAGTGTACGTAGGGGCGGTGACACTGAAGCTTTCTTT
CDR3 length: 18; clone size: once; D gene: TRBD2; J gene: TRBJ2-1; V gene: TRBV30; CDR3 protein: CAWKGAYSGVSSYNEQFF; CDR3 DNA: TGTGCCTGGAAGGGAGCCTATAGCGGGGTTAGCTCCTACAATGAGCAGTTCTTC
CDR3 length: 10; clone size: -; D gene: -; J gene: TRBJ2-7; V gene: TRBV29-1; CDR3 protein: CSVLTGKQYF; CDR3 DNA: TGCAGCGTTTTAACCGGGAAGCAGTACTTC
CDR3 length: 16; clone size: -; D gene: TRBD2; J gene: TRBJ2-7; V gene: TRBV6-1; CDR3 protein: CASSEDLAGSSYEQYF; CDR3 DNA: TGTGCCAGCAGTGAAGATCTAGCGGGATCGTCCTACGAGCAGTACTTC
CDR3 length: 13; clone size: -; D gene: TRBD1; J gene: TRBJ1-2; V gene: TRBV28; CDR3 protein: CAGGGGSIYGYTF; CDR3 DNA: TGTGCCGGAGGAGGGGGCTCGATCTATGGCTACACCTTC
CDR3 length: 14; clone size: -; D gene: TRBD1; J gene: TRBJ2-1; V gene: TRBV28; CDR3 protein: CASSFRTGDNEQFF; CDR3 DNA: TGTGCCAGCAGTTTCAGGACAGGAGACAATGAGCAGTTCTTC
CDR3 length: 21; clone size: once; D gene: TRBD1; J gene: TRBJ1-5; V gene: TRBV19; CDR3 protein: CASSIEGTAGDGAYSNQPQHF; CDR3 DNA: TGTGCCAGTAGTATAGAGGGGACAGCAGGGGACGGGGCTTATAGCAATCAGCCCCAGCATTTT
CDR3 length: 15; clone size: -; D gene: TRBD2; J gene: TRBJ2-1; V gene: TRBV7-8; CDR3 protein: CASSLSRTRGWEQFF; CDR3 DNA: TGTGCCAGCAGCTTAAGTAGGACTAGAGGATGGGAGCAGTTCTTC
CDR3 length: 12; clone size: -; D gene: TRBD1; J gene: TRBJ2-7; V gene: TRBV5-1; CDR3 protein: CASSYTGDEQYF; CDR3 DNA: TGCGCCAGCAGCTACACAGGGGACGAGCAGTACTTC
CDR3 length: 17; clone size: -; D gene: TRBD2; J gene: TRBJ2-1; V gene: TRBV13; CDR3 protein: CASSTQFSGRVRDEQFF; CDR3 DNA: TGTGCCAGCAGCACCCAGTTTAGCGGGAGGGTCCGCGATGAGCAGTTCTTC
CDR3 length: 16; clone size: -; D gene: TRBD1; J gene: TRBJ1-1; V gene: TRBV7-2; CDR3 protein: CASSPGGGQGNTEAFF; CDR3 DNA: TGTGCCAGCAGCCCCGGCGGAGGACAGGGGAACACTGAAGCTTTCTTT
CDR3 length: 15; clone size: -; D gene: -; J gene: TRBJ1-1; V gene: TRBV2; CDR3 protein: CASSGGGGPNTEAFF; CDR3 DNA: TGTGCCAGCAGTGGTGGCGGGGGACCGAACACTGAAGCTTTCTTT
CDR3 length: 14; clone size: -; D gene: TRBD2; J gene: TRBJ2-7; V gene: TRBV9; CDR3 protein: CASSVGGGSNEQYF; CDR3 DNA: TGTGCCAGCAGCGTTGGGGGGGGAAGCAACGAGCAGTACTTC
CDR3 length: 14; clone size: -; D gene: TRBD2; J gene: TRBJ2-1; V gene: TRBV15; CDR3 protein: CATVGGATYNEQFF; CDR3 DNA: TGTGCCACCGTCGGGGGGGCTACCTACAATGAGCAGTTCTTC
CDR3 length: 15; clone size: -; D gene: TRBD1; J gene: TRBJ2-5; V gene: TRBV30; CDR3 protein: CAWSPIRGFQETQYF; CDR3 DNA: TGTGCCTGGAGTCCGATCAGGGGGTTCCAAGAGACCCAGTACTTC
CDR3 length: 15; clone size: -; D gene: TRBD2; J gene: TRBJ2-3; V gene: TRBV13; CDR3 protein: CASSSTSGGTDTQYF; CDR3 DNA: TGTGCCAGCAGTTCGACTAGCGGGGGGACCGATACGCAGTATTTT
CDR3 length: 18; clone size: -; D gene: TRBD2; J gene: TRBJ2-1; V gene: TRBV6-1; CDR3 protein: CASSDVAGGRSSYNEQFF; CDR3 DNA: TGTGCCAGCAGTGACGTAGCGGGGGGACGTTCCTCCTACAATGAGCAGTTCTTC
CDR3 length: 15; clone size: -; D gene: -; J gene: TRBJ1-5; V gene: TRBV30; CDR3 protein: CAWSVRAAGGQPQHF; CDR3 DNA: TGTGCCTGGAGTGTACGGGCGGCTGGAGGTCAGCCCCAGCATTTT
CDR3 length: 13; clone size: -; D gene: -; J gene: TRBJ2-7; V gene: TRBV19; CDR3 protein: CASSGGRPYEQYF; CDR3 DNA: TGTGCCAGTAGTGGGGGCCGCCCCTACGAGCAGTACTTC
CDR3 length: 15; clone size: -; D gene: TRBD1; J gene: TRBJ2-7; V gene: TRBV18; CDR3 protein: CASSPPGTGSYEQYF; CDR3 DNA: TGTGCCAGCTCACCACCTGGGACAGGCTCCTACGAGCAGTACTTC
CDR3 length: 16; clone size: -; D gene: -; J gene: TRBJ2-2; V gene: TRBV7-3; CDR3 protein: CASSPMGAARGGELFF; CDR3 DNA: TGTGCCAGCAGCCCCATGGGGGCCGCGAGGGGCGGGGAGCTGTTTTTT
CDR3 length: 15; clone size: once; D gene: -; J gene: TRBJ1-3; V gene: TRBV2; CDR3 protein: CASSEASRGGNTIYF; CDR3 DNA: TGTGCCAGCAGTGAAGCATCCAGGGGTGGAAACACCATATATTTT
CDR3 length: 16; clone size: once; D gene: -; J gene: TRBJ2-7; V gene: TRBV4-1; CDR3 protein: CASSLAALPSDYEQYF; CDR3 DNA: TGCGCCAGCAGCCTTGCCGCGCTCCCCTCCGACTACGAGCAGTACTTC